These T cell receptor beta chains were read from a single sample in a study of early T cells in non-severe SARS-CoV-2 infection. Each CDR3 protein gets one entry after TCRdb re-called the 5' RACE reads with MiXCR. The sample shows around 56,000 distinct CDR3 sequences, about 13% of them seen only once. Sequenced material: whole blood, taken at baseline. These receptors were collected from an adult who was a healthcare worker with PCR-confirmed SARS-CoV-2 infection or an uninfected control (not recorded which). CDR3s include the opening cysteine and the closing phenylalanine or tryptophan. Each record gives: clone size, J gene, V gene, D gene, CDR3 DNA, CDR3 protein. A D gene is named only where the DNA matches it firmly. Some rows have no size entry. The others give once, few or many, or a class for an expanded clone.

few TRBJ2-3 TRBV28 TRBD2 TGTGCCAGCAGTTTGACTAGCGGGGCCACAGATACGCAGTATTTT CASSLTSGATDTQYF
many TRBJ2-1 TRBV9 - TGTGCCAGCAGCGAAACACACAGTATGGGGGACAATGAGCAGTTCTTC CASSETHSMGDNEQFF
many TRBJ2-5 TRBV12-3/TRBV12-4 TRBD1 TGTGCCAGCAGCCACGGACAGGGCGAGACCCAGTACTTC CASSHGQGETQYF
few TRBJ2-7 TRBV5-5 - TGTGCCAGCATCCACACGGAGCGGGCCGGGGAGCAGTACTTC CASIHTERAGEQYF
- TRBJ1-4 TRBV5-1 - TGCGCCAGCAGCCGAGGCCAGATAGATGAAAAACTGTTTTTT CASSRGQIDEKLFF
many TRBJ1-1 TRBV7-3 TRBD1 TGTGCCAGCAGCGCGACAGGGGAGGCTGAAGCTTTCTTT CASSATGEAEAFF
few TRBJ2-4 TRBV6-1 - TGTGCCAGCAGTGAAGCCCTGGGGCTCGACATTCAGTACTTC CASSEALGLDIQYF
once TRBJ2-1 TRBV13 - TGTGCCAGCAGCCTCTCCCCCAATGAGCAGTTCTTC CASSLSPNEQFF
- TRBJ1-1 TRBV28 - TGTGCCAGCAGTTCCCGTACTGAAGCTTTCTTT CASSSRTEAFF
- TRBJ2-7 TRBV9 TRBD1 TGTGCCAGCAGCGAAAATTTCGACAGGGCCTACGAGCAGTACTTC CASSENFDRAYEQYF
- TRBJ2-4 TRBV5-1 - TGCGCCAGCCAAGAAGGGCCCAAAAACATTCAGTACTTC CASQEGPKNIQYF
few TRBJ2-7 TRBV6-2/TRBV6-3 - TGTGCCAGCAGTTACGCCCGGATACCCTACGAGCAGTACTTC CASSYARIPYEQYF
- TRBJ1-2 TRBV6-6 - TGTGCCAGCACCCAGACAGGCCCTAACTATGGCTACACCTTC CASTQTGPNYGYTF
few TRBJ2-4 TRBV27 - TGTGCCAGCAGTTACGACACGGGCAAAAACATTCAGTACTTC CASSYDTGKNIQYF
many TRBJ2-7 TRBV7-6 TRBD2 TGTGCCAGCACCCCAGAGGCGGGAGTAATCGGGGGATCCTACGAGCAGTACTTC CASTPEAGVIGGSYEQYF
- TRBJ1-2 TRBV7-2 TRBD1 TGTGCCAGCAGCTTATATACAGGGGAGTATGGCTACACCTTC CASSLYTGEYGYTF
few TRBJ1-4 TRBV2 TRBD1 TGTGCCAGCAGTGGGCCTCCGGACAGGGAAAAACTGTTTTTT CASSGPPDREKLFF